This T cell receptor (beta chain) was sequenced in a study of cytomegalovirus exposure and HLA in healthy donors. Germline assignment: CDR1 KGHSH and CDR2 LQKENI. Trimming pared 0 bases from V and 6 bases from J, leaving 6 bases between. The CDR3 runs to 12 residues. The study, taken as a whole, reports: TCR beta V- and J-gene trimming, according to a later analysis, was linked to a missense DCLRE1C variant. A cluster of highly shared sequence variants was likely a sequencing artifact.

With respect to this clone: No antigen is known for it.

Amplification used 60 Vbeta primers and 13 Jbeta primers. The method was immunoSEQ multiplex PCR; TCRdb's version includes in-frame clones alone and lacks a portion of them. Of some 180,000 clones in the sample, around three quarters were seen once. This receptor was obtained from a man under 40 in good health and CMV-seronegative. The sample comprised PBMCs. This chain uses TRBV18 with TRBJ2-7; D is possibly TRBD2 (6 bases). CDR3 sequence (DNA): TGTGCCAGCTCACCACCGGGGGGCGAGCAGTACTTC. Its translation: CASSPPGGEQYF. The full variable domain, with the rest looked up from reference TRBV18 and TRBJ2-7, is NAGVMQNPRHLVRRRGQEARLRCSPMKGHSHVYWYRQLPEEGLKFMVYLQKENIIDESGMPKERFSAEFPKEGPSILRIQQVVRGDSAAYFCASSPPGGEQYFGPGTRLTVT.